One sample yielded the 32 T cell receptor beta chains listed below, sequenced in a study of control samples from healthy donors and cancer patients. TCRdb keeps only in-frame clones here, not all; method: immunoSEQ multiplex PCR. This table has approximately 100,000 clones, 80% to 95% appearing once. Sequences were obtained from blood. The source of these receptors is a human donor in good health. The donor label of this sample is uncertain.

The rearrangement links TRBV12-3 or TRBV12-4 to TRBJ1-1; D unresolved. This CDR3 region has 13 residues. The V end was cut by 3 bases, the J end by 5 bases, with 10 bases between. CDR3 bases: TGTGCCAGCAGTTTTGACCCCCAGACTGAAGCTTTCTTT. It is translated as CASSFDPQTEAFF.

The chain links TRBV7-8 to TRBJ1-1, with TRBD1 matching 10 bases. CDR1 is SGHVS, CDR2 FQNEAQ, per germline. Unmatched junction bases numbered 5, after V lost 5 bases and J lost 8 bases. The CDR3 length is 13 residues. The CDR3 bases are TGTGCCAGCAGCGCCCGACAGGGGGCCGAAGCTTTCTTT. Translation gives CASSARQGAEAFF.

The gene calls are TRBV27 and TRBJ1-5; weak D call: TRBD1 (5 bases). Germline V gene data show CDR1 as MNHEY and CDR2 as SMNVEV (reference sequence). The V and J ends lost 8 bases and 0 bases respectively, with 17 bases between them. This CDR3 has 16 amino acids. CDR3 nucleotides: TGTGCCAGCTCGACTGGGCGGACAAATAGCAATCAGCCCCAGCATTTT. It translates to CASSTGRTNSNQPQHF.

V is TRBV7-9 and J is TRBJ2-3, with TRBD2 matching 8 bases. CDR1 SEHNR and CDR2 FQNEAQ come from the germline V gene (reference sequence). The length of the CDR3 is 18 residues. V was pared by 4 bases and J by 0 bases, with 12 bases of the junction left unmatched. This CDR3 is CASSSAQLAAPSTDTQYF. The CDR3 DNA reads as TGTGCCAGCAGCTCGGCGCAACTAGCGGCCCCTAGCACAGATACGCAGTATTTT.

CDR3 residues: CASSLEGSKAFF. The DNA for the CDR3 is TGTGCCAGCAGCTTAGAAGGGTCGAAAGCTTTCTTT. The chain links TRBV7-9 to TRBJ1-1, with D unclear. V dropped 1 base and J dropped 9 bases, with 9 bases sitting between them. Germline V gene data show CDR1 as SEHNR and CDR2 as FQNEAQ (reference sequence). The CDR3 runs 12 residues.

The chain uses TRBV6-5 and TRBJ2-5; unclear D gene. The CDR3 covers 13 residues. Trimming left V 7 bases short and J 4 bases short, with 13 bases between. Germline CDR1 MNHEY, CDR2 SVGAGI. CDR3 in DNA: TGTGCCAGCACTTGGAAGGTGGGAGAGACCCAGTACTTC. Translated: CASTWKVGETQYF.

CDR3 in amino acids: CASSYQDTQYF. The DNA of the CDR3 is TGTGCCAGCAGCTATCAGGATACGCAGTATTTT. V is TRBV5-4 and J is TRBJ2-3; D remains ambiguous. The germline CDR1 and CDR2 sequences are SGHNT and YYREEE (reference sequence). The V and J ends lost 3 bases and 6 bases respectively, with 5 bases between them. The CDR3 loop spans 11 amino acids.

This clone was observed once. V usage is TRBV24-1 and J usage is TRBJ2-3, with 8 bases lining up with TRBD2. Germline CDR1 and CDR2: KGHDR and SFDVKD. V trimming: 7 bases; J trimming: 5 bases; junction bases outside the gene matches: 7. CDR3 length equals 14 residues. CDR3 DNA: TGTGCCACCAGCGTCGGGGGGGCGGGAGATACGCAGTATTTT. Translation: CATSVGGAGDTQYF.

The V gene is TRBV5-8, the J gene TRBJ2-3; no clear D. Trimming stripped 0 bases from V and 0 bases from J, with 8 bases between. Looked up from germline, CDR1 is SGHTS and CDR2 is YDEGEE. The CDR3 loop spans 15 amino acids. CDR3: CASSLGLTSTDTQYF. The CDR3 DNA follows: TGTGCCAGCAGCTTGGGGCTAACGAGCACAGATACGCAGTATTTT.

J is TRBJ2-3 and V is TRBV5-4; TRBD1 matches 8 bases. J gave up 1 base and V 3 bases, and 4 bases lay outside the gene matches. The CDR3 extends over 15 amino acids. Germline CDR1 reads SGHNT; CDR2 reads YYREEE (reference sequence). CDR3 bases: TGTGCCAGCAGCTCCCAGGGGGCAGGCACAGATACGCAGTATTTT. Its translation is CASSSQGAGTDTQYF.

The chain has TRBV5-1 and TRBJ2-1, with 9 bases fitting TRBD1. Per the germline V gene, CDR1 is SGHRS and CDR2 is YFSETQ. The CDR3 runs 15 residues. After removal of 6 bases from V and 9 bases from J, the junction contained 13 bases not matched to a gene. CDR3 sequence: CASTIGDRVISEQFF. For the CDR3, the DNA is TGCGCCAGCACAATTGGGGACAGGGTAATCAGTGAGCAGTTCTTC.

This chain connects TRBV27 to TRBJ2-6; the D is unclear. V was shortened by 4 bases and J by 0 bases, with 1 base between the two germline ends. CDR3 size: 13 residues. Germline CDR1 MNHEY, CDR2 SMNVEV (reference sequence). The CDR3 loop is CASSYSGANVLTF. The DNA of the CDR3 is TGTGCCAGCAGTTACTCTGGGGCCAACGTCCTGACTTTC.

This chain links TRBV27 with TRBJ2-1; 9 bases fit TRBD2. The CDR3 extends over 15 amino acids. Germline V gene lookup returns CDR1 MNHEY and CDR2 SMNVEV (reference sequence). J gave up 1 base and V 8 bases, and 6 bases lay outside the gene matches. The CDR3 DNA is TGTGCCAGCGCGCGGGGGGGCCTGTCCTACAATGAGCAGTTCTTC. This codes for CASARGGLSYNEQFF.

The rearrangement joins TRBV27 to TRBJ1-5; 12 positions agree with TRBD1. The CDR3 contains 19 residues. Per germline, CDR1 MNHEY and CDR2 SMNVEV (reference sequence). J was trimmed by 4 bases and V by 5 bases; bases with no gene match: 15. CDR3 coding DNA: TGTGCCAGCAGTCACTGGACCGGGACAGGGGGCCGCGGAAATCAGCCCCAGCATTTT. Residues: CASSHWTGTGGRGNQPQHF.

In nucleotides, the CDR3 is TGTGCCAGCAGCTTAGCGTCTAGCGGGGGGGCTCCCGGCTACAATGAGCAGTTCTTC. It encodes CASSLASSGGAPGYNEQFF. The genes are TRBV7-2 and TRBJ2-1; 12 bases match TRBD2. Germline CDR1 reads SGHTA; CDR2 reads FQGNSA. The CDR3 runs to 19 residues. J was trimmed by 3 bases and V by 0 bases; bases with no gene match: 9.

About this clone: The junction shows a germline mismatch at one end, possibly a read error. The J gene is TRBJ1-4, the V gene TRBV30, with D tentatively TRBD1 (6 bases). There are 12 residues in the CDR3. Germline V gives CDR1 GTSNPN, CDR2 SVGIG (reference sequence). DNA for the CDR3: TGTGCCTGGAGTGTAAATGGGGGGCGACCCATTTTT. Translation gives CAWSVNGGRPIF.

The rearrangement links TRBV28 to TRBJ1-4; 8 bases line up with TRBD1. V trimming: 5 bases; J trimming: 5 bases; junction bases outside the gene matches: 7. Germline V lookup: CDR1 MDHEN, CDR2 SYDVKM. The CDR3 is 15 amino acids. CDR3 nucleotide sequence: TGTGCCAGCAGTGGGCGGACAGGGCTAAATGAAAAACTGTTTTTT. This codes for CASSGRTGLNEKLFF.

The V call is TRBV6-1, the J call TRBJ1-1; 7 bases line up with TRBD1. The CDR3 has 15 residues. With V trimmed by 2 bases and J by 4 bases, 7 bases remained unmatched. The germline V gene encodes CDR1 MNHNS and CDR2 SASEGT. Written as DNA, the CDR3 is TGTGCCAGCAGTGAATTGCGGGACAGTGGCACTGAAGCTTTCTTT. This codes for CASSELRDSGTEAFF.

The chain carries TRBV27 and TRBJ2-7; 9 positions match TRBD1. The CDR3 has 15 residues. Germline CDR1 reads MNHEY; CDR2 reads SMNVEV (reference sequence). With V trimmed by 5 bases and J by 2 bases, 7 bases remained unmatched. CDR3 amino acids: CASSAQDRGPYEQYF. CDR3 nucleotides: TGTGCCAGCAGTGCCCAGGACAGGGGACCCTACGAGCAGTACTTC.

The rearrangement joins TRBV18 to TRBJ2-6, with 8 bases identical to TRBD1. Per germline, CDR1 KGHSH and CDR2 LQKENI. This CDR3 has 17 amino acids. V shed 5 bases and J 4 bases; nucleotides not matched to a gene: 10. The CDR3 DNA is TGTGCCAGCTCATTTACCGGGACAGGATCGGGGGCCAACGTCCTGACTTTC. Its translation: CASSFTGTGSGANVLTF.

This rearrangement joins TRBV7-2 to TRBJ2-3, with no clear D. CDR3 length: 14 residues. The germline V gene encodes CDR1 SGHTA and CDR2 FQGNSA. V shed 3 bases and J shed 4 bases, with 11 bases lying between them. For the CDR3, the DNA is TGTGCCAGCAGCTTGTCAGAGAGCCCAGATACGCAGTATTTT. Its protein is CASSLSESPDTQYF.

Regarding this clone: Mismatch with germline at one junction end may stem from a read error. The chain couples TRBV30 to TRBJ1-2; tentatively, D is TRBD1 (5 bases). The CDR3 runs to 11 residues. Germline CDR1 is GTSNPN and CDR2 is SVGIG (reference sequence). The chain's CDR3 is CAWSRQFIPLF. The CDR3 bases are TGTGCCTGGAGTCGACAGTTTATTCCTCTCTTC.

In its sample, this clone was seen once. Written as DNA, the CDR3 is TGTGCCAGCAGCTTAGTCGGAGGATACGCGAACACCGGGGAGCTGTTTTTT. Its protein product is CASSLVGGYANTGELFF. The chain has TRBV7-9 and TRBJ2-2, with a weak D call TRBD2 (5 bases). Germline values: CDR1 SEHNR, CDR2 FQNEAQ (reference sequence). Trimming cost V 1 base and J 0 bases, with 12 bases left between them. CDR3 length: 17 amino acids.

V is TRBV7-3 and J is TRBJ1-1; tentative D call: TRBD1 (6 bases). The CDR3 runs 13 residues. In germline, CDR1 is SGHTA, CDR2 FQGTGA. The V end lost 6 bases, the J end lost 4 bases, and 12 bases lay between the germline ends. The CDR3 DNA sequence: TGTGCCAGCAGACTACAGGGTTCCACTGAAGCTTTCTTT. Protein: CASRLQGSTEAFF.

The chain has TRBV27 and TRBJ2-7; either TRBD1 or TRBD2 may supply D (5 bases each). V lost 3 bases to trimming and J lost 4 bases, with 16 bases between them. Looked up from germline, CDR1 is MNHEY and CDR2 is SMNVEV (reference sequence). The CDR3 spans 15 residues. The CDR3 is CASSLRGLGSYEQYF. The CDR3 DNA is TGTGCCAGCAGTTTGAGGGGTTTAGGGTCGTACGAGCAGTACTTC.

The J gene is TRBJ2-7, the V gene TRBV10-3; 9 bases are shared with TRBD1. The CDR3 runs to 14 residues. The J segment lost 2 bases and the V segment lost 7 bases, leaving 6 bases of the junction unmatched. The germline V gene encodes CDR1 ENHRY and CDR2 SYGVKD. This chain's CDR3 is CAITSGTGTYEQYF. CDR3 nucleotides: TGTGCCATCACCTCCGGGACAGGGACCTACGAGCAGTACTTC.

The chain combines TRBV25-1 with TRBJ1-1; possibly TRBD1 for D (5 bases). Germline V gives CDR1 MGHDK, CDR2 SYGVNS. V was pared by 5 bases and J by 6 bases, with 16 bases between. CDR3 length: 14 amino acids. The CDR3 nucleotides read TGTGCCAGCAGTAAAACCGGGACTCTGGCTGAAGCTTTCTTT. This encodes CASSKTGTLAEAFF.

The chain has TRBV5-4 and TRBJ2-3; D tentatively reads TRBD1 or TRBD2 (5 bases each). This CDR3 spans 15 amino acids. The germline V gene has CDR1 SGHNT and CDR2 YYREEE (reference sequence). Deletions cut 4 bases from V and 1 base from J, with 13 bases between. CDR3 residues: CASSLDGGGTDTQYF. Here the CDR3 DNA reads TGTGCCAGCAGCCTTGATGGGGGAGGCACAGATACGCAGTATTTT.

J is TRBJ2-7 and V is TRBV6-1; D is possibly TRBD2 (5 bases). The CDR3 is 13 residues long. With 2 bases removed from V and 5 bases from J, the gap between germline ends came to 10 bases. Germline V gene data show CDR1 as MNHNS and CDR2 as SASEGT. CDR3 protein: CASSEIRRHEQYV. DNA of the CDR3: TGTGCCAGCAGTGAAATTCGGAGGCACGAGCAGTACGTC.

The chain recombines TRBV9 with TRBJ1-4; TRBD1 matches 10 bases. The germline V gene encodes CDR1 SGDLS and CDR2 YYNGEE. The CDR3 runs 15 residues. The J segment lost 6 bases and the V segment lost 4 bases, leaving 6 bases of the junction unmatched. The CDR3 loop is CASSSSGTGDEKLFF. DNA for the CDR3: TGTGCCAGCAGCTCCTCCGGGACAGGGGATGAAAAACTGTTTTTT.

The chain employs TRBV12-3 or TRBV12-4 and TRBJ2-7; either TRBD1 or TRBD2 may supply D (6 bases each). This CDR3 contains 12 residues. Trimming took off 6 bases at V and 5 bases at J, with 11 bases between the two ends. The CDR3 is CASSRGGHEQYF. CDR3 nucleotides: TGTGCCAGCAGCCGAGGGGGGCACGAGCAGTACTTC.

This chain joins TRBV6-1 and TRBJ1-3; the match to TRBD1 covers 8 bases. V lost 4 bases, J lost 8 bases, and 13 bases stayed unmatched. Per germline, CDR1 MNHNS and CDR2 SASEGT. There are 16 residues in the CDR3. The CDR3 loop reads CASSVRQGRAFDTIYF. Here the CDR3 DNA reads TGTGCCAGCAGTGTTAGACAGGGGAGGGCTTTCGACACCATATATTTT.